This T cell receptor (beta chain) was retrieved from a study of T cells in Graves' hyperthyroidism and ophthalmopathy. Stable Graves' hyperthyroidism meant no ophthalmopathy progression within 18 months. Thyroid ultrasound and orbital computed tomography, with clinical symptoms and serum thyroxine and TRAb, informed diagnoses. The PBMCs studied were ones that came from 10 ml fresh peripheral blood. This clonotype occurred once. Antigen unknown. The germline gene is not matched at one end of the junction; a read error may be the cause. Overall study results and limits: The model foresaw ophthalmopathy a median about 6.5 months prior to onset.

The CDR3 spans 12 residues. The V gene's germline CDR1 is SEHNR and CDR2 FQNEAQ (reference sequence). RNA transcripts served as the template for amplifying TCR beta CDR3 regions. Primed by the HTBI set, a first-round RT-PCR was run on the TCR CDR3. One entry per CDR3 protein results from TCRdb running MiXCR on the multiplex PCR reads. The sample carries some 510,000 distinct CDR3 sequences, 20% recorded once. This TCR was recovered from a man between 18 and 35 years old with Graves' hyperthyroidism. The specimen sequenced was blood. The V and J genes are TRBV7-9 and TRBJ1-5; unclear D gene. DNA for the CDR3: TGTGCCAGCAGCGTAGCGGATCAGCCCCAGCATTTT. It codes for CASSVADQPQHF. Full variable domain (rest looked up from reference TRBV7-9 and TRBJ1-5): DTGVSQNPRHKITKRGQNVTFRCDPISEHNRLYWYRQTLGQGPEFLTYFQNEAQLEKSRLLSDRFSAERPKGSFSTLEIQRTEQGDSAMYLCASSVADQPQHFGDGTRLSIL.